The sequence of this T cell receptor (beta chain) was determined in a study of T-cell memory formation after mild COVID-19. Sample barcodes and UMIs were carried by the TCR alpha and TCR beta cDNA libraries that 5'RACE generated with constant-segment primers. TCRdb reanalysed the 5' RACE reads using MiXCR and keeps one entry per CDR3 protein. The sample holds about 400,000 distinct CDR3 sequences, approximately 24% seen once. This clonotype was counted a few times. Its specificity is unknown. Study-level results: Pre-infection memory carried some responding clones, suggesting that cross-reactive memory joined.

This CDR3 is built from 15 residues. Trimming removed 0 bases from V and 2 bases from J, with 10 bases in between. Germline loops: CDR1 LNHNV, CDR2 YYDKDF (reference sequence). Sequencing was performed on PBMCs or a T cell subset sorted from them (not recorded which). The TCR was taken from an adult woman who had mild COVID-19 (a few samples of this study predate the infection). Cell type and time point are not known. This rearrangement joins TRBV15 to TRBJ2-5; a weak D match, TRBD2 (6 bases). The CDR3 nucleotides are TGTGCCACCAGCAGAGATGGAGGGGAACAAGAGACCCAGTACTTC. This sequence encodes CATSRDGGEQETQYF.